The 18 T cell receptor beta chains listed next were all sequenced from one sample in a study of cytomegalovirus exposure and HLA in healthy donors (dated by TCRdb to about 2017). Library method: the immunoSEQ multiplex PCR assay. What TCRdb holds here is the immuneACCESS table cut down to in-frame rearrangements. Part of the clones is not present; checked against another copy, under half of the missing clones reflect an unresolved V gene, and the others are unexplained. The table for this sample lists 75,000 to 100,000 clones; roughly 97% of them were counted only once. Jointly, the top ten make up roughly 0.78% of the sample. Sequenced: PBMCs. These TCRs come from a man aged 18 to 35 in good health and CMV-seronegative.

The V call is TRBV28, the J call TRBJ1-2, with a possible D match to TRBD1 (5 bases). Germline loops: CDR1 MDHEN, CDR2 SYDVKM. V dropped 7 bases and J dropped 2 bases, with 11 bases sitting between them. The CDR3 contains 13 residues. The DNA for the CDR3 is TGTGCCAGCATCAAAGGGGCGAACTATGGCTACACCTTC. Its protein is CASIKGANYGYTF.

In nucleotides, the CDR3 is TGTGCCAGCAGCTTAGACGGGACTCCAACTAATGAAAAACTGTTTTTT. As protein: CASSLDGTPTNEKLFF. The J gene is TRBJ1-4, the V gene TRBV11-3; D may be TRBD1 (5 bases). Looked up from germline, CDR1 is SGHNT and CDR2 is YENEEA. This CDR3 is built from 16 residues. Trimming removed 0 bases from V and 0 bases from J, with 8 bases in between.

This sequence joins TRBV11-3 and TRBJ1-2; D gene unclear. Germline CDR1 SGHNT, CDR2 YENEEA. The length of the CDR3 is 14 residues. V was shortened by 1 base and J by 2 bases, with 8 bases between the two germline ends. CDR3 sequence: CASSLARRNYGYTF. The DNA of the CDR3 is TGTGCCAGCAGCTTAGCGAGGAGAAACTATGGCTACACCTTC.

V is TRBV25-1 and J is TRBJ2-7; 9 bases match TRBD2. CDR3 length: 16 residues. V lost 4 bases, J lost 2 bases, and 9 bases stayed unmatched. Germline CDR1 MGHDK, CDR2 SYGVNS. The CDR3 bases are TGTGCCAGCAGTGCCCTACGACTAGCGGCCACCTACGAGCAGTACTTC. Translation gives CASSALRLAATYEQYF.

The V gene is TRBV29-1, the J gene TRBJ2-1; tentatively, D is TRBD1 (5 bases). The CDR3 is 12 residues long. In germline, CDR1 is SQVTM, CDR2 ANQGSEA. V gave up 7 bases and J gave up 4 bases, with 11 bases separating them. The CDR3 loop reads CSGGLLYNEQFF. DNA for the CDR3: TGCAGCGGGGGCCTACTATACAATGAGCAGTTCTTC.

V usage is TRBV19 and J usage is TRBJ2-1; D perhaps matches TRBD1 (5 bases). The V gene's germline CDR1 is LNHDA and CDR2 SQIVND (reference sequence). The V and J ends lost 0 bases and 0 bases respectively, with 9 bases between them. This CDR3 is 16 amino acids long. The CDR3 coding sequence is TGTGCCAGTAGTATAGACAGGGCCAGCTCCTACAATGAGCAGTTCTTC. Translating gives CASSIDRASSYNEQFF.

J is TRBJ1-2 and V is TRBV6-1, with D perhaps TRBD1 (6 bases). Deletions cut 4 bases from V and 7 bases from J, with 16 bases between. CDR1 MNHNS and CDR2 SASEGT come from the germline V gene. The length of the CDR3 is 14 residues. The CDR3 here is CASSAVQGYSGYTF. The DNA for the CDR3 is TGTGCCAGCAGTGCTGTACAGGGTTACTCTGGCTACACCTTC.

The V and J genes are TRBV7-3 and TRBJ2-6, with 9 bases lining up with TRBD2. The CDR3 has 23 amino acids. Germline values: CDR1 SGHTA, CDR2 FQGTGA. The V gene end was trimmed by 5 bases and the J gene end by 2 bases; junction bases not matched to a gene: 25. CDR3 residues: CASSLNWGLAILRSLPGANVLTF. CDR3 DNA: TGTGCCAGCAGCCTAAACTGGGGACTAGCAATTCTCAGGTCATTACCTGGGGCCAACGTCCTGACTTTC.

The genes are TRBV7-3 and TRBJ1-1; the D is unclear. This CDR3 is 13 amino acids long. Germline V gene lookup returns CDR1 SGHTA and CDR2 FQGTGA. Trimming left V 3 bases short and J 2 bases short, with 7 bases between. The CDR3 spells CASSFQENTEAFF. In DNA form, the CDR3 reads TGTGCCAGCAGCTTTCAGGAAAACACTGAAGCTTTCTTT.

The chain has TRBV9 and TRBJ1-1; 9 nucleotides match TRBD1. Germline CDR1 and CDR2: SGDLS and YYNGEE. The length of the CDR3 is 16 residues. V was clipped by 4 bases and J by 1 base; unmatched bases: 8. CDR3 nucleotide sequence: TGTGCCAGCAGCTCTATACCGGGACAGGGGAACACTGAAGCTTTCTTT. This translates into CASSSIPGQGNTEAFF.

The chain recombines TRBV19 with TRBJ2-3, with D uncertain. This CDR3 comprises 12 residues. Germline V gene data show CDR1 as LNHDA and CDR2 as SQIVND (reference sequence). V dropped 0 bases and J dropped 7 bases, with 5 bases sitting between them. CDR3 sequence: CASSIDLYTQYF. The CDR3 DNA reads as TGTGCCAGTAGTATAGACCTCTATACGCAGTATTTT. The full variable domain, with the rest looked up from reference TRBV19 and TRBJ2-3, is DGGITQSPKYLFRKEGQNVTLSCEQNLNHDAMYWYRQDPGQGLRLIYYSQIVNDFQKGDIAEGYSVSREKKESFPLTVTSAQKNPTAFYLCASSIDLYTQYFGPGTRLTVL.

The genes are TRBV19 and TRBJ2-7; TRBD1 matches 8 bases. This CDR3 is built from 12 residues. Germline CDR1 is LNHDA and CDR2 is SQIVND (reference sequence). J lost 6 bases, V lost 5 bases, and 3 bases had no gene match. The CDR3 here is CASSLGQGEQYV. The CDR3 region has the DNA TGTGCCAGTAGTCTTGGACAGGGCGAGCAGTACGTC.

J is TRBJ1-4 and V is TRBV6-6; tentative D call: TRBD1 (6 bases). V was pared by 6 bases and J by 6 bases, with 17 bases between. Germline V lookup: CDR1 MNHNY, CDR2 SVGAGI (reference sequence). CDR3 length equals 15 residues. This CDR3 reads CASSHRVWGHEKLFF. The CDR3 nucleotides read TGTGCCAGCAGCCACAGGGTGTGGGGCCATGAAAAACTGTTTTTT.

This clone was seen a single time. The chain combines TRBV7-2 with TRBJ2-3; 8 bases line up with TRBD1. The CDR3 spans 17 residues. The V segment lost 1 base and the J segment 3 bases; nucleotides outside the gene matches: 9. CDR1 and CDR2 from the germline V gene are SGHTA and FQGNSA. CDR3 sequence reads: CASSLGYRGFGTDTQYF. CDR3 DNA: TGTGCCAGCAGCTTAGGTTACAGGGGGTTTGGGACAGATACGCAGTATTTT.

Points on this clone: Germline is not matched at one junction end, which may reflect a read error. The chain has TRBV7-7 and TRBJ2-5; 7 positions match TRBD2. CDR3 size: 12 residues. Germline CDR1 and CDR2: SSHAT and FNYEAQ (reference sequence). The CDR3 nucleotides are TGTGCTAGCAGCTTCGGGGGGGAGACCCAGTACTTC. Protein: CASSFGGETQYF.

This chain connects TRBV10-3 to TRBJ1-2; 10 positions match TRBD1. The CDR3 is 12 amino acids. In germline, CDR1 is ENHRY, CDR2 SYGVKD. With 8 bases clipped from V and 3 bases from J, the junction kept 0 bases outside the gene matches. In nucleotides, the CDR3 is TGTGCCATCGGACAGGGGGACTATGGCTACACCTTC. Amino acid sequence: CAIGQGDYGYTF.

CDR3 coding DNA: TGTGCCAGCAGCTTATTCCAGGGAGGGGAGCAGTACGTC. Its protein product is CASSLFQGGEQYV. The genes are TRBV7-9 and TRBJ2-7, with TRBD2 matching over 7 bases. With 2 bases clipped from V and 7 bases from J, the junction kept 5 bases outside the gene matches. The CDR3 spans 13 residues. Germline-derived CDR1 and CDR2 are SEHNR and FQNEAQ (reference sequence).

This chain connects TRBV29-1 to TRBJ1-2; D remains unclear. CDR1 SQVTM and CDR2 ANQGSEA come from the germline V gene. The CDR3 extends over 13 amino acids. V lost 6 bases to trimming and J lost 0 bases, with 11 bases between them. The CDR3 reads CSVIRSSNYGYTF. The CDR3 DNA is TGCAGCGTCATCCGGTCTTCTAACTATGGCTACACCTTC.